The clone carrying this TCR beta chain was counted between two and nine times. The CDR3 runs to 14 residues. Germline V lookup: CDR1 MNHEY, CDR2 SMNVEV (reference sequence). The germline V and J ends were trimmed by 6 bases and 4 bases, with 15 bases remaining between them. This record comes from a study of cytomegalovirus exposure and HLA in healthy donors. The PCR was carried out with 60 Vbeta primers and 13 Jbeta primers. Original processing notes: In a later analysis, the count reached approximately 80 million unique TCR beta chains, with around 11 million shared. Some clones are missing from TCRdb's copy, which holds only in-frame ones; the method was immunoSEQ multiplex PCR. V and J calls and clone size follow that table, whereas D and trimming were derived from the DNA. The sample holds 150,000 to 200,000 clones, about 75% seen once. Sampled while nominally healthy, donors likely had unrecorded immune exposures.

The chain is built from TRBV27 and TRBJ1-1, with D hard to call. This receptor was identified in a male donor in good health and CMV-seronegative. The specimen was PBMCs. DNA of the CDR3: TGTGCCAGCAGAGTTCTTGAGCGGGGCACTGAAGCTTTCTTT. Encoded protein: CASRVLERGTEAFF.